In its sample, the clone carrying this TCR beta chain was seen many times. The CDR3 is made up of 14 amino acids. Unmatched junction bases numbered 7, after V lost 9 bases and J lost 6 bases. The germline CDR1 and CDR2 sequences are MDHEN and SYDVKM. These data are taken from a study of early T cells in non-severe SARS-CoV-2 infection. Study-level background: Unsorted whole blood bulk RNA was sequenced, with unpaired chains.

Each single cDNA molecule received a unique molecular identifier. TCRdb analysed the 5' RACE reads with MiXCR anew, one entry per CDR3 protein. Of some 66,000 distinct CDR3 sequences listed, approximately 10% were seen once; the top ten hold more than 2.5%. The gene calls are TRBV28 and TRBJ2-7, with 14 bases matching TRBD2. Sequencing was done on a sample of whole blood. This clonotype was obtained from an adult who was a healthcare worker with PCR-confirmed SARS-CoV-2 infection or an uninfected control (not recorded which). The CDR3, as DNA: TGTGCCAGTAGGCTGGGACTAGCGGGAGTCGAGCAGTACTTC. Protein product: CASRLGLAGVEQYF.